Listed below are T cell receptor beta chains from one sample, sequenced in a study of blood T cell repertoires in COVID-19. The method was immunoSEQ multiplex PCR; TCRdb's version includes in-frame clones alone and lacks a portion of them. The table records 56,000 or so clones, over 75% of them present only once. Sequenced sample: peripheral blood. Receptors were obtained from a human donor in a cohort sampled during active COVID-19. Both conserved end residues are part of each CDR3.

CDR3 | J | V
CARSEQGKPAGNTIYF | TRBJ1-3 | TRBV5-3
CASSYSGQGGYTF | TRBJ1-2 | TRBV6-5
CASRSPAGGLNEQFF | TRBJ2-1 | TRBV10-2
CAISEFKGQGVTDTQYF | TRBJ2-3 | TRBV10-3
CASKRGQALQYF | TRBJ2-7 | TRBV2
CASSLLAADRETQYF | TRBJ2-5 | TRBV5-1
CASRIAPEQFF | TRBJ2-1 | TRBV12-3/TRBV12-4
CASSTTGQVHQPQHF | TRBJ1-5 | TRBV5-8
CASSYGQGSEQYF | TRBJ2-7 | TRBV6-5
CASKEGRKNIQYF | TRBJ2-4 | TRBV2
CASSKDNSYNEQFF | TRBJ2-1 | TRBV5-4
CATSRVGRGYGYTF | TRBJ1-2 | TRBV15
CASSEGTGGYYGYTF | TRBJ1-2 | TRBV6-1
CASSLAVRRYSPLHF | TRBJ1-6 | TRBV5-1
CATSPDRGDYEQYF | TRBJ2-7 | TRBV24-1
CASSLVGTGRLWQYF | TRBJ2-7 | TRBV7-9
CASSVGQGYTDTQYF | TRBJ2-3 | TRBV5-8
CASSEQAGGTEAFF | TRBJ1-1 | TRBV2
CASSQRWGTGVYYNEQFF | TRBJ2-1 | TRBV7-9
CASSLGQGAADTQYF | TRBJ2-3 | TRBV7-6
CASSSTSYEQYF | TRBJ2-7 | TRBV7-2
CASSGTGGPTNTEAFF | TRBJ1-1 | TRBV6-6
CASSRYRGVSGNTIYF | TRBJ1-3 | TRBV6-6
CASSLGREREQFF | TRBJ2-1 | TRBV7-2
CASGEGGIDSPLHF | TRBJ1-6 | TRBV5-4
CASSALVAGGPGEQYF | TRBJ2-7 | TRBV27
CASSGGPQRSFKKTEAFF | TRBJ1-1 | TRBV5-4